These 27 T cell receptor beta chains were all obtained from the same sample, sequenced in a study of blood T cell repertoires in COVID-19. Only in-frame clones appear in the TCRdb table, and some are missing; sequencing was by immunoSEQ multiplex PCR. Altogether 180,000 or so clones are present, around 79% being singletons, with the ten largest covering approximately 9.9%. Sample: PBMCs or T cells enriched from blood (not recorded which). The receptors here all came from a man over 45 who had recovered from COVID-19.

The genes are TRBV7-2 and TRBJ2-2, with 10 bases fitting TRBD1. Germline lookup yields CDR1 SGHTA and CDR2 FQGNSA. Trimming cost V 5 bases and J 5 bases; bases outside gene matches: 2. This CDR3 has 14 residues. CDR3 residues: CASSLDRGTGELFF. The CDR3 region has the DNA TGTGCCAGCAGCCTGGACAGGGGGACCGGGGAGCTGTTTTTT.

This sequence joins TRBV7-2 and TRBJ1-6; tentative D call: TRBD1 (5 bases). Germline lookup yields CDR1 SGHTA and CDR2 FQGNSA. The length of the CDR3 is 14 residues. Trimming pared 3 bases from V and 9 bases from J, leaving 12 bases between. CDR3 amino acids: CASSFGGDGSPLHF. The CDR3 region has the DNA TGTGCCAGCAGCTTCGGGGGAGACGGTTCACCCCTCCACTTT. Using reference TRBV7-2 and TRBJ1-6 for the parts outside the CDR3, the full variable domain is GAGVSQSPSNKVTEKGKDVELRCDPISGHTALYWYRQSLGQGLEFLIYFQGNSAPDKSGLPSDRFSAERTGGSVSTLTIQRTQQEDSAVYLCASSFGGDGSPLHFGNGTRLTVT.

The chain has TRBV24-1 and TRBJ2-1; the match to TRBD2 covers 7 bases. The trim removed 3 bases at V and 6 bases at J, leaving 7 bases unmatched. The germline V gene encodes CDR1 KGHDR and CDR2 SFDVKD. CDR3 size: 15 residues. The CDR3 coding sequence is TGTGCCACCAGTGATGTAAGCGGGATAGGCAATGAGCAGTTCTTC. As protein: CATSDVSGIGNEQFF.

Concerning this clone itself: Mismatch with germline at one junction end may stem from a read error. The DNA for the CDR3 is TGTGCCAGCAGCTTAGATCCAACAGGGAAGGGGCATATCGCCTTC. Amino acids: CASSLDPTGKGHIAF. This chain uses TRBV11-3 with TRBJ1-2; D perhaps matches TRBD1 (6 bases). The length of the CDR3 is 15 residues. Germline CDR1 SGHNT, CDR2 YENEEA.

The CDR3 loop is CASTQRGNEQFF. For the CDR3, the DNA is TGTGCCAGCACCCAGCGGGGGAATGAGCAGTTCTTC. This chain connects TRBV3-1 (or the pseudogene TRBV3-2) to TRBJ2-1; TRBD2 agrees at 8 bases. CDR3 size: 12 residues. From germline, CDR1 is LGHDT and CDR2 YNNKEL (reference sequence). Trimming took 7 bases from V and 7 from J; bases not matched to a gene: 3.

The chain joins TRBV15 to TRBJ2-7; 9 bases line up with TRBD2. V lost 3 bases, J lost 3 bases, and 3 bases stayed unmatched. This CDR3 has 14 amino acids. Germline V gives CDR1 LNHNV, CDR2 YYDKDF (reference sequence). CDR3 sequence reads: CATSRGSGSYEQYF. The CDR3 DNA sequence: TGTGCCACCAGCAGGGGTAGCGGGAGCTACGAGCAGTACTTC.

The V call is TRBV9, the J call TRBJ2-3, with TRBD2 matching over 8 bases. Germline lookup yields CDR1 SGDLS and CDR2 YYNGEE. J lost 5 bases, V lost 3 bases, and 8 bases had no gene match. This CDR3 is built from 15 residues. The CDR3 sequence: CASSAPGGDRDTQYF. The CDR3 DNA reads TGTGCCAGCAGCGCCCCGGGGGGGGATCGAGATACGCAGTATTTT. Full variable domain (rest looked up from reference TRBV9 and TRBJ2-3): DSGVTQTPKHLITATGQRVTLRCSPRSGDLSVYWYQQSLDQGLQFLIQYYNGEERAKGNILERFSAQQFPDLHSELNLSSLELGDSALYFCASSAPGGDRDTQYFGPGTRLTVL.

The chain carries TRBV5-1 and TRBJ1-2; TRBD1 might be the D (6 bases). V was pared by 1 base and J by 4 bases, with 14 bases between. CDR3 length: 15 amino acids. The V gene's germline CDR1 is SGHRS and CDR2 YFSETQ. The CDR3 protein is CASSLNRQATYGYTF. DNA for the CDR3: TGCGCCAGCAGCTTGAACCGACAGGCGACCTATGGCTACACCTTC.

The chain has TRBV7-9 and TRBJ1-2; possibly TRBD1 for D (5 bases). CDR1 SEHNR and CDR2 FQNEAQ come from the germline V gene (reference sequence). V gave up 7 bases and J gave up 6 bases, with 15 bases separating them. The length of the CDR3 is 13 residues. DNA for the CDR3: TGTGCCAGCACCCCGGGGGGGGGAAATGGCTACACCTTC. Encoded protein: CASTPGGGNGYTF.

The rearrangement joins TRBV24-1 to TRBJ1-5; no reliable D call. The CDR3 is 15 residues long. Germline-derived CDR1 and CDR2 are KGHDR and SFDVKD. Trimming removed 2 bases from V and 0 bases from J, with 7 bases in between. CDR3 bases: TGTGCCACCAGTGATTCGAGGATTAGCAATCAGCCCCAGCATTTT. Its translation is CATSDSRISNQPQHF.

The V call is TRBV29-1, the J call TRBJ2-7; TRBD2 aligns across 13 bases. CDR1 and CDR2 (germline): SQVTM, ANQGSEA. The V segment lost 0 bases and the J segment 4 bases; nucleotides outside the gene matches: 6. The CDR3 length is 16 residues. As DNA, the CDR3 is TGCAGCGTTGAAGATAGGACTAGCGGGAGTCATTACGAGCAGTACTTC. Its protein is CSVEDRTSGSHYEQYF.

The rearrangement links TRBV27 to TRBJ2-7; 9 nucleotides match TRBD1. The CDR3 length is 16 residues. With V trimmed by 3 bases and J by 3 bases, 9 bases remained unmatched. Germline V gene data show CDR1 as MNHEY and CDR2 as SMNVEV (reference sequence). CDR3 DNA sequence: TGTGCCAGCAGTTTCCGACGGGACAGGGAACTCTACGAGCAGTACTTC. Its translation: CASSFRRDRELYEQYF.

This clone was picked up a small number of times. This chain links TRBV5-1 with TRBJ2-7; D unresolved. The CDR3 consists of 16 residues. CDR1 SGHRS and CDR2 YFSETQ come from the germline V gene. Trimming left V 1 base short and J 0 bases short, with 14 bases between. The CDR3 here is CASSLNPTGSSYEQYF. The CDR3 DNA reads TGCGCCAGCAGCTTGAATCCAACGGGTAGCTCCTACGAGCAGTACTTC. The variable domain in full, with the rest retrieved from reference TRBV5-1 and TRBJ2-7, is KAGVTQTPRYLIKTRGQQVTLSCSPISGHRSVSWYQQTPGQGLQFLFEYFSETQRNKGNFPGRFSGRQFSNSRSEMNVSTLELGDSALYLCASSLNPTGSSYEQYFGPGTRLTVT.

This chain links TRBV9 with TRBJ1-2; D not certain. Germline V gives CDR1 SGDLS, CDR2 YYNGEE. The CDR3 has 15 amino acids. V lost 4 bases, J lost 4 bases, and 17 bases lay in between. The CDR3 protein is CASSRRTAGVYGYTF. The CDR3 coding sequence is TGTGCCAGCAGCCGTAGAACCGCGGGTGTCTATGGCTACACCTTC.

This chain uses TRBV11-1 with TRBJ1-1; D perhaps matches TRBD1 (6 bases). Germline CDR1 and CDR2: SGHAT and FQDESV (reference sequence). The CDR3 extends over 16 amino acids. V was shortened by 1 base and J by 6 bases, with 18 bases between the two germline ends. The CDR3 spells CASSLGPGHRAAEAFF. The CDR3 DNA reads TGTGCCAGCAGCTTAGGGCCGGGACACCGGGCGGCTGAAGCTTTCTTT.

The rearrangement links TRBV28 to TRBJ1-1, with 7 bases identical to TRBD1. The V and J ends lost 6 bases and 1 base, in that order; junction bases with no gene match: 8. Germline V gene data show CDR1 as MDHEN and CDR2 as SYDVKM. The CDR3 has 15 residues. The DNA of the CDR3 is TGTGCCAGCAGCCCCCCGACAGGGAGGAACACTGAAGCTTTCTTT. It is translated as CASSPPTGRNTEAFF.

CDR3 sequence (DNA): TGTGCCAGCAGTCTCCAACAGGGCTACGAGCAGTACTTC. This gives the protein CASSLQQGYEQYF. The chain carries TRBV12-3 or TRBV12-4 and TRBJ2-7; D is perhaps TRBD1 (6 bases). This CDR3 region has 13 residues. Trimming took 5 bases from V and 3 from J, leaving 11 bases between them.

The rearrangement uses TRBV29-1 and TRBJ2-1; D is unresolved. Germline CDR1 is SQVTM and CDR2 is ANQGSEA. The CDR3 totals 11 residues. Deletions cut 8 bases from V and 0 bases from J, with 5 bases between. The CDR3 here is CSPSSYNEQFF. For the CDR3, the DNA is TGCAGCCCTAGCTCCTACAATGAGCAGTTCTTC.

The V call is TRBV2, the J call TRBJ2-1; 8 bases match TRBD2. Germline V gene data show CDR1 as SNHLY and CDR2 as FYNNEI. The trim removed 1 base at V and 4 bases at J, leaving 6 bases unmatched. The CDR3 runs 16 residues. Written as DNA, the CDR3 is TGTGCCAGCAGTGAAGACCCTAGCGGGTCTTACAATGAGCAGTTCTTC. Translation gives CASSEDPSGSYNEQFF.

This clone has more than one count but fewer than ten. V gene TRBV28 combines with J gene TRBJ2-3; the match to TRBD2 covers 13 bases. V shed 5 bases and J 5 bases; nucleotides not matched to a gene: 7. The CDR3 covers 16 residues. Germline V gene sequence: CDR1 MDHEN, CDR2 SYDVKM. This chain's CDR3 is CASSAPTSGRVDTQYF. The DNA of the CDR3 is TGTGCCAGCAGTGCCCCAACTAGCGGGAGGGTAGATACGCAGTATTTT. Supplemented by reference TRBV28 and TRBJ2-3, the full variable domain reads DVKVTQSSRYLVKRTGEKVFLECVQDMDHENMFWYRQDPGLGLRLIYFSYDVKMKEKGDIPEGYSVSREKKERFSLILESASTNQTSMYLCASSAPTSGRVDTQYFGPGTRLTVL.

The rearrangement uses TRBV7-2 and TRBJ1-6, with 7 bases lining up with TRBD1. The CDR3 has 15 amino acids. V was pared by 0 bases and J by 4 bases, with 0 bases of the junction left unmatched. Germline assignment: CDR1 SGHTA and CDR2 FQGNSA. The CDR3 DNA reads TGTGCCAGCAGCTTAGCGGGACAGTATAATTCACCCCTCCACTTT. Its protein is CASSLAGQYNSPLHF.

The rearrangement links TRBV27 to TRBJ2-3, with 8 bases matching TRBD2. Trimming at V came to 6 bases and at J to 4 bases, leaving 9 bases not matched to a gene. In germline, CDR1 is MNHEY, CDR2 SMNVEV (reference sequence). The CDR3 sequence is 15 residues long. The DNA of the CDR3 is TGTGCCAGCAGCCCGGGACTAGGGTTCTCAGATACGCAGTATTTT. Translation gives CASSPGLGFSDTQYF.

V gene TRBV3-1 (or the pseudogene TRBV3-2) combines with J gene TRBJ2-4; TRBD2 is a possible D gene (6 bases). This CDR3 has 13 residues. The ends were cut back, 1 base at V and 9 bases at J, with 10 bases in the middle. The germline V gene has CDR1 LGHDT and CDR2 YNNKEL (reference sequence). DNA for the CDR3: TGTGCCAGCAGCCAAGGGCGGGACGGCATTCAGTACTTC. This translates into CASSQGRDGIQYF.

This sequence joins TRBV11-1 and TRBJ2-2; maybe TRBD1 (5 bases). V gave up 5 bases and J gave up 3 bases, with 16 bases separating them. The CDR3 runs to 16 residues. Germline V gives CDR1 SGHAT, CDR2 FQDESV (reference sequence). The CDR3 reads CASSLGRVWDTGELFF. CDR3 nucleotide sequence: TGTGCCAGCAGCCTGGGCAGGGTTTGGGACACCGGGGAGCTGTTTTTT.

This chain joins TRBV5-1 and TRBJ2-1; 11 nucleotides align to TRBD2. The germline CDR1 and CDR2 sequences are SGHRS and YFSETQ. The CDR3 covers 16 residues. V gave up 0 bases and J gave up 6 bases; unmatched junction bases: 5. The CDR3 nucleotides are TGCGCCAGCAGCTTGGCTACTAGCGGGGGCCGCAATGAGCAGTTCTTC. This encodes CASSLATSGGRNEQFF.

This clone was seen a few times. The J gene is TRBJ1-5, the V gene TRBV19; D is unresolved. The CDR3 is 15 amino acids. Germline V gene sequence: CDR1 LNHDA, CDR2 SQIVND (reference sequence). Trimming removed 6 bases at V and 2 bases at J, with 14 bases between. CDR3 in amino acids: CASRARRDGNQPQHF. The CDR3 DNA sequence: TGTGCCAGTAGAGCCAGGAGGGATGGCAATCAGCCCCAGCATTTT.

The CDR3: CASSFGQNTGELFF. The CDR3 DNA reads as TGTGCCAGCAGCTTCGGACAGAACACCGGGGAGCTGTTTTTT. The genes are TRBV5-4 and TRBJ2-2; the D gene is possibly TRBD1 (5 bases). V lost 2 bases, J lost 1 base, and 6 bases lay in between. This CDR3 contains 14 residues. Per germline, CDR1 SGHNT and CDR2 YYREEE (reference sequence).